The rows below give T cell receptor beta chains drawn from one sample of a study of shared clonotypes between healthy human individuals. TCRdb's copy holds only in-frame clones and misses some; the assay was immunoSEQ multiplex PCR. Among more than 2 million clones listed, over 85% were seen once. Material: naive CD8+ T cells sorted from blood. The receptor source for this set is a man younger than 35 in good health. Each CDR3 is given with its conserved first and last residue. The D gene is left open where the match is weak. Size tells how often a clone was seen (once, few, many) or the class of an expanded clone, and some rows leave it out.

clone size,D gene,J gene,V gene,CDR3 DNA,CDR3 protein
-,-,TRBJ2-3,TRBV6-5,TGTGCCAGCAGTTACGGGGACACCCCCACAGATACGCAGTATTTT,CASSYGDTPTDTQYF
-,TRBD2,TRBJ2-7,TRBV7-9,TGTGCCAGCAGCTTAGCGGGCGTAGCGGGCTCGACCTACGAGCAGTACTTC,CASSLAGVAGSTYEQYF
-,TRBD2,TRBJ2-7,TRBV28,TGTGCCAGCAGAGAGTCTAGCGGGGGGTCCTACGAGCAGTACTTC,CASRESSGGSYEQYF
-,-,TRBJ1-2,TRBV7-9,TGTGCCAGCAGCTTAGCTGGGGCACGAGTCATCTATGGCTACACCTTC,CASSLAGARVIYGYTF
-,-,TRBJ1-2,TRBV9,TGTGCCAGCAGCGTAGGGGCGTTGGCAGGGGTAAACTATGGCTACACCTTC,CASSVGALAGVNYGYTF
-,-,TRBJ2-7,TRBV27,TGTGCCAGCAGTTTCGGACAGACGACACTTTCAGAGCAGTACTTC,CASSFGQTTLSEQYF
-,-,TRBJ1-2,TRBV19,TGTGCCAGTAGCCTGACAGGTGCCTATGGCTACACCTTC,CASSLTGAYGYTF
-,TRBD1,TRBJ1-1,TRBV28,TGTGCCAGCAGTTTATTAAGGGGGCGGACTGAAGCTTTCTTT,CASSLLRGRTEAFF
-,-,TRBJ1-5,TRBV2,TGTGCCAGCAGTGAAGACCCAAATCAGCCCCAGCATTTT,CASSEDPNQPQHF
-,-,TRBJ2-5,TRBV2,TGTGCCAGCAGTGAGGGGGACGCTGAGGACCAGTACTTC,CASSEGDAEDQYF
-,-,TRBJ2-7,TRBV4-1,TGCGCCAGCAGCCAAGATTCACGGACGGGCTACGAGCAGTACTTC,CASSQDSRTGYEQYF
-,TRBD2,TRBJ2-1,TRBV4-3,TGCGCCAGCAGCCAAATCCTAGCGGGGAACAATGAGCAGTTCTTC,CASSQILAGNNEQFF
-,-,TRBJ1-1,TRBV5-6,TGTGCCAGCAGCTTTTGGGGCCAAGAGGGGGACACTGAAGCTTTCTTT,CASSFWGQEGDTEAFF
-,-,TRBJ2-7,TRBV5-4,TGTGCCAGCAGCGACGGAAACTACGAGCAGTACTTC,CASSDGNYEQYF
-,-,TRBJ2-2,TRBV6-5,TGTGCCGTTCTTTTAGACAGAAACACCGGGGAGCTGTTTTTT,CAVLLDRNTGELFF
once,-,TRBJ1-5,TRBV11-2,TGTGCCAGCAGCTTAGGCGACGGGGGCAGCAATCAGCCCCAGCATTTT,CASSLGDGGSNQPQHF
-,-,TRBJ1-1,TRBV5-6,TGTGCCAGCAGCTCGGATTCGACAGGTGAAGCTTTCTTT,CASSSDSTGEAFF
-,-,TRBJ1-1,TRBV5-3,TGTGCCAGAAGCTTGAACAGGGACGAGGAGGGCACTGAAGCTTTCTTT,CARSLNRDEEGTEAFF
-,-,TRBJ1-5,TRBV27,TGTGCCAGCAGCCAAAATAGCAATCAGCCCCAGCATTTT,CASSQNSNQPQHF
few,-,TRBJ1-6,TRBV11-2,TGTGCCAGCAGCCCCCCGCGATCACCCCTCCACTTT,CASSPPRSPLHF
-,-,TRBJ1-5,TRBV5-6,TGTGCCAGCAGCAGTAAGCGCCATTTCATCAATCAGCCCCAGCATTTT,CASSSKRHFINQPQHF
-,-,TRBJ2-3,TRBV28,TGTGCCACCAGGGACGGCACAGATACGCAGTATTTT,CATRDGTDTQYF
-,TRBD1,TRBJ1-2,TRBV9,TGTGCCAGCAGCGTAGGTTCAGGGACAGTCTATGGCTACACCTTC,CASSVGSGTVYGYTF
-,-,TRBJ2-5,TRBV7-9,TGTGCCAGCAGCCACCGGAGCCCGGAGGAGACCCAGTACTTC,CASSHRSPEETQYF
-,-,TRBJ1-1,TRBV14,TGTGCCAGCAGCCACCCCCCGAGCGAGATGGGTACCAACACTGAAGCTTTCTTT,CASSHPPSEMGTNTEAFF
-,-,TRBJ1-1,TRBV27,TGTGCCAGCAGATACCCTCGGGACGGACCGAACACTGAAGCTTTCTTT,CASRYPRDGPNTEAFF
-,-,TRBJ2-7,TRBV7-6,TGTGCCAGCAGCTTTTCGGAGATCTACGAGCAGTACTTC,CASSFSEIYEQYF
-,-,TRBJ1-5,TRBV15,TGTGCCACCAGCAGAGATAACAGTCTTAGCAATCAGCCCCAGCATTTT,CATSRDNSLSNQPQHF
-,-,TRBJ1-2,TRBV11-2,TGTGCCAGCAGCTACCGGACAGTAAACTATGGCTACACCTTC,CASSYRTVNYGYTF
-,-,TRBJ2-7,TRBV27,TGTGCCAGCAGTTTATCGCACGCAGCCTACGAGCAGTACTTC,CASSLSHAAYEQYF
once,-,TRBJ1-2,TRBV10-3,TGTGCCATCAGTGAGACCGTGACAGCGAACTATGGCTACACCTTC,CAISETVTANYGYTF
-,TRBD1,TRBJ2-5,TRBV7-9,TGTGCCAGCAGCCCGGACAGGGAACGGGAGACCCAGTACTTC,CASSPDRERETQYF
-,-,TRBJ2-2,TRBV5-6,TGTGCCAGCAGCTTGGCACTTCTGATGAACTCGAACACCGGGGAGCTGTTTTTT,CASSLALLMNSNTGELFF
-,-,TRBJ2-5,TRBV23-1,TGCGCCAGCGGACCAAACCAAGAGACCCAGTACTTC,CASGPNQETQYF
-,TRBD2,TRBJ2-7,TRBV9,TGTGCCAGCAGCGCCTCAGCGGGGAGCACCTACGAGCAGTACTTC,CASSASAGSTYEQYF
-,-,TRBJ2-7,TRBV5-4,TGTGCCAGCAGAACCCGGGGCTCGTACGAGCAGTACTTC,CASRTRGSYEQYF
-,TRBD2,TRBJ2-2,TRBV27,TGTGCCAGCAGTTTCCAGTCTAGCGGGAGGGCCCCCGGGGAGCTGTTTTTT,CASSFQSSGRAPGELFF
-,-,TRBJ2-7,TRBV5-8,TGTGCCAGCAGCTTGGGGGCAGGGGATCCATACGAGCAGTACTTC,CASSLGAGDPYEQYF
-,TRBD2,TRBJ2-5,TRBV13,TGTGCCAGCAGGGAGGCGGGAGGGCCCTCCGGAGAGACCCAGTACTTC,CASREAGGPSGETQYF
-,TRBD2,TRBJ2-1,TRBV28,TGTGCCGGGAGCGGGGCGGCCAGGAATGAGCAGTTCTTC,CAGSGAARNEQFF
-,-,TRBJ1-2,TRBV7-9,TGTGCCAGCAGCTCAGAGAGGGACGCCGGATATGGCTACACCTTC,CASSSERDAGYGYTF
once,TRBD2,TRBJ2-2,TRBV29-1,TGCAGCGTCTCTTTCACCGGGGGGGCCAGGACCGGGGAGCTGTTTTTT,CSVSFTGGARTGELFF
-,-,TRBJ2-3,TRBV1,TGCACCAGCAGCCAAGGGGCTAGCGGGGGGGCTGCAGATACGCAGTATTTT,CTSSQGASGGAADTQYF
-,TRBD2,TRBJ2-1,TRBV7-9,TGTGCCAGCAGCTCCTTTAGGACTAGCTCCTACAATGAGCAGTTCTTC,CASSSFRTSSYNEQFF
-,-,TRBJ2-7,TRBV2,TGTGCCAGCAGTGAAGGGACGCCAAGCTCCTACGAGCAGTACTTC,CASSEGTPSSYEQYF
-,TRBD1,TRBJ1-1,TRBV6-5,TGTGCCAGCAGTTGGACAGGGGGCACTGAAGCTTTCTTT,CASSWTGGTEAFF
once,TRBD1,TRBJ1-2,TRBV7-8,TGTGCCAGCAGCCTTAGTATGGGACAGGGGGAATGGGGCTACACCTTC,CASSLSMGQGEWGYTF
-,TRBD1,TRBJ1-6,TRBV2,TGTGCCAGCAGTGATCGGACAGGGGGCTGGGCCCTCCACTTT,CASSDRTGGWALHF
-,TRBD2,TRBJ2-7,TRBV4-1,TGCGCCAGCAGCCCCCCCGGGACTAGCGCCTACGAGCAGTACTTC,CASSPPGTSAYEQYF
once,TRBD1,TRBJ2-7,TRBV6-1,TGTGCCAGCAGTGAAATCGGGGACAGGGCCTACTACGAGCAGTACTTC,CASSEIGDRAYYEQYF
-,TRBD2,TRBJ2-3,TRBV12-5,TGTGCTAGTGGTCTGAGGACTAGCGTGCCAGATACGCAGTATTTT,CASGLRTSVPDTQYF
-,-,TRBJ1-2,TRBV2,TGTGCCAGCAGTGCGGCCCCTAACTATGGCTACACCTTC,CASSAAPNYGYTF
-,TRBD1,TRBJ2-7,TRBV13,TGTGCCAGCAGCCAGTCCGACGACGGACAGGGGTTCGAGCAGTACTTC,CASSQSDDGQGFEQYF
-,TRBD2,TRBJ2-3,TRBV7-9,TGTGCCAGCAGCCCCCTAGCGGGGGGGGTCACAGATACGCAGTATTTT,CASSPLAGGVTDTQYF
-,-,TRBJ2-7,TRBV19,TGTGCCAGTAGTACAGGCTACGAGCAGTACTTC,CASSTGYEQYF
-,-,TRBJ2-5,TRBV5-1,TGCGCCAGCAGCTTGGAGAGTAAAGAGACCCAGTACTTC,CASSLESKETQYF
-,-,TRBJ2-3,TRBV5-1,TGCGCCAGCAGCTTGGATCAAGCAGATACGCAGTATTTT,CASSLDQADTQYF
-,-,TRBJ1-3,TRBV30,TGTGCCTGGAGTGTACTCGACAGGATTTCTGGAAACACCATATATTTT,CAWSVLDRISGNTIYF
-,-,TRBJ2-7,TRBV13,TGTGCCAGCAGCTTAGAGGCCAGCCTAATACAGTACTTC,CASSLEASLIQYF